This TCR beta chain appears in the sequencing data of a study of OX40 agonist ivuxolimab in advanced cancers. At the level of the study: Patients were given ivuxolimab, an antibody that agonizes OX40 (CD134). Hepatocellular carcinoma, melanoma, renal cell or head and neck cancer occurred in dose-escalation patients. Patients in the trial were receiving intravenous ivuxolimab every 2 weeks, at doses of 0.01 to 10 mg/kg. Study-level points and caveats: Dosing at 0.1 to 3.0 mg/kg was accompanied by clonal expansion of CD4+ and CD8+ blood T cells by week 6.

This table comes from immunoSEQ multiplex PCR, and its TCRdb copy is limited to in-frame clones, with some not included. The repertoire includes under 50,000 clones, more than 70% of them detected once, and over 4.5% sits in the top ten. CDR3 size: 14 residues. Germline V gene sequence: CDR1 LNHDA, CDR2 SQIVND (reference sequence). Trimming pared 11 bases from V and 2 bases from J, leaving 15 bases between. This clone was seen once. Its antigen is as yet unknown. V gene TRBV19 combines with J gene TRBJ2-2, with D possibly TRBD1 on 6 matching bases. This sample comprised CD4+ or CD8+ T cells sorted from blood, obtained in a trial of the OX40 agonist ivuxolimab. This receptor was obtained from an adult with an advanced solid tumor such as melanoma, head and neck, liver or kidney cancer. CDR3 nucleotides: TGTGCCGGACAGACAGGAACCAACACCGGGGAGCTGTTTTTT. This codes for CAGQTGTNTGELFF.